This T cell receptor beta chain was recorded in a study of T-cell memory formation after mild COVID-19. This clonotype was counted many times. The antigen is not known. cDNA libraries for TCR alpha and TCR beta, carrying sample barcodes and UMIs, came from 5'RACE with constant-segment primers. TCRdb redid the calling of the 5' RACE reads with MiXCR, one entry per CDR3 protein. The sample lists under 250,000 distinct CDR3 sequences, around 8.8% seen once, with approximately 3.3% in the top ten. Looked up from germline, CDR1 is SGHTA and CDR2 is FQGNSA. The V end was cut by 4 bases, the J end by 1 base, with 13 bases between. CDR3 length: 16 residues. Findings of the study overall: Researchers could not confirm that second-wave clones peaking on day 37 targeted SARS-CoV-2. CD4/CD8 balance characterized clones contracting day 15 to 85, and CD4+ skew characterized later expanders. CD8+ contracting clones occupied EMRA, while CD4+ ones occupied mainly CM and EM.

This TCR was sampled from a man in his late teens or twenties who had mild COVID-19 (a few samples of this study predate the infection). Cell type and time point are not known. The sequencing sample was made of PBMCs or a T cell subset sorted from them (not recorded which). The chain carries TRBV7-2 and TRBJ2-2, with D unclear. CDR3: CASSSSDSLNTGELFF. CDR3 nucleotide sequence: TGTGCCAGCAGCTCCTCCGACTCGCTGAACACCGGGGAGCTGTTTTTT.